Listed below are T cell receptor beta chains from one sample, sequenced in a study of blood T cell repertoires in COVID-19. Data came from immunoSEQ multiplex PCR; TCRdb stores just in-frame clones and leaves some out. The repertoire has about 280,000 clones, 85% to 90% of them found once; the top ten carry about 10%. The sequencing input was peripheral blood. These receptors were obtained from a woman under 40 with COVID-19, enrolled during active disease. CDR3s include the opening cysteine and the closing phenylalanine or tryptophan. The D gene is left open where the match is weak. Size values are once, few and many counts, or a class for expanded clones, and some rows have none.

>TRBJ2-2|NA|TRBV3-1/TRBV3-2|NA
TGTGCCAGCAGCCTGTACGGCACCGGGGAGCTGTTTTTT
CASSLYGTGELFF
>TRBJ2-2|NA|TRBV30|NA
TGTGCCTGGAGTCCGTACACCGGGGAGCTGTTTTTT
CAWSPYTGELFF
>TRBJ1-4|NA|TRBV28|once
TGTGCCAGCAGTTCCACAGGGGAAAAACTGTTTTTT
CASSSTGEKLFF
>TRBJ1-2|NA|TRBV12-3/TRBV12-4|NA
TGTGCCAGCAGTGCAGGCACCTGGGGCTACACCTTC
CASSAGTWGYTF
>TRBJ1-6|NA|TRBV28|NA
TGTGCCAGCAGACCCCCCGGCGGGCATAATTCACCCCTCCACTTT
CASRPPGGHNSPLHF
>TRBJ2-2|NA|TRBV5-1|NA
TGCGCCAGCAGCGAAACAGCAACGAACACCGGGGAGCTGTTTTTT
CASSETATNTGELFF
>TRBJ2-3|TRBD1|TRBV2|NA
TGTGCCAGCGCGACAGGGGGCACAGATACGCAGTATTTT
CASATGGTDTQYF
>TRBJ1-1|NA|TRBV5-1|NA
TGCGCCAGCAGCCCCGGACAGCCAATGAACACTGAAGCTTTCTTT
CASSPGQPMNTEAFF
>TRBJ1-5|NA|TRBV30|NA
TGTGCCTGGAGTTTAGGGGTGGGGCAGCCCCAGCATTTT
CAWSLGVGQPQHF
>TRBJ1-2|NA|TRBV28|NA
TGTGCCAGCAGCCACCTATATGGCTACACCTTC
CASSHLYGYTF
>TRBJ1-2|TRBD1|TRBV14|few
TGTGCCAGCAGCCGTCCTTCGGGACAGGGAATTTATGGCTACACCTTC
CASSRPSGQGIYGYTF
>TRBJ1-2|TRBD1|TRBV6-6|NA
TGTGCCAGCACAAAAGGACAGGGCTACTATGGCTACACCTTC
CASTKGQGYYGYTF
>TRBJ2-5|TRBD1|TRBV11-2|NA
TGTGCCAGCAGCACCAGGACAGGTCAGGAGGAGACCCAGTACTTC
CASSTRTGQEETQYF
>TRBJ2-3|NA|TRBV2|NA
TGTGCCAGCAGTAAATCCCTAGCGTCGACAGATACGCAGTATTTT
CASSKSLASTDTQYF
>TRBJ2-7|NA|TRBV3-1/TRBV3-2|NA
TGTGCCAGCAGCCCTACAGGGATGGGGGCCTACGAGCAGTACTTC
CASSPTGMGAYEQYF
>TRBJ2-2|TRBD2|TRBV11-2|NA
TGTGCCAGCAGCTTAGGGTCAAGCGGGAGAGGAAGGACCGGGGAGCTGTTTTTT
CASSLGSSGRGRTGELFF
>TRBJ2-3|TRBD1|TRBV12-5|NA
TGTGCTAGTGGTTTGACACAACACGGACAGGGACCAATCTCGGGCACAGATACGCAGTATTTT
CASGLTQHGQGPISGTDTQYF
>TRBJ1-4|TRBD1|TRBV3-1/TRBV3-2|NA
TGTGCCAGCAGCACCCGGGACAGCCGTAATGAAAAACTGTTTTTT
CASSTRDSRNEKLFF
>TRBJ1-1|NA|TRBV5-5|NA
TGTGCCAGCAGCTTGGGGTTCCCGCAGTACAACACTGAAGCTTTCTTT
CASSLGFPQYNTEAFF
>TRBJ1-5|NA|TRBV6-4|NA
TGTGCCAGCACCCCTTCGGGAGCGAACGGTAATCAGCCCCAGCATTTT
CASTPSGANGNQPQHF
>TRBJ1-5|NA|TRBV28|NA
TGTGCCAGCAGTTTACCCAATAATCAGCCCCAGCATTTT
CASSLPNNQPQHF
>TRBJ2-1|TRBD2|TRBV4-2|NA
TGTGCCAGCAGCCAGTCCAAACTAGCGGGAGTGGGGGATGAGCAGTTCTTC
CASSQSKLAGVGDEQFF
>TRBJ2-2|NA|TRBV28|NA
TGTGCCAGCAGTTTGCAGGTGAACACCGGGGAGCTGTTTTTT
CASSLQVNTGELFF
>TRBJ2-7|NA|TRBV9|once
TGTGCCAGCAACCCAGGGATTGGGCGCTACGAGCAGTACTTC
CASNPGIGRYEQYF
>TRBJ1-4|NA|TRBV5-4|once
TGTGCCAGCAGCTTCTCACTGGAGAATGAAAAACTGTTTTTT
CASSFSLENEKLFF
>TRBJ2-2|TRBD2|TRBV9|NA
TGTGCCAGCAGCGCTAGCGGGAGTAGCGGCACCGGGGAGCTGTTTTTT
CASSASGSSGTGELFF
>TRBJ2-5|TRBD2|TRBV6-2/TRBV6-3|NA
TGTGCCAGCAGTTACGGCGGGAGGGAGACCCAGTACTTC
CASSYGGRETQYF
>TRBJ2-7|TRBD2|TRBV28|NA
TGTGCCAGCAGTTTAATAACTAGCGGGATACTTACCTACGAGCAGTACTTC
CASSLITSGILTYEQYF
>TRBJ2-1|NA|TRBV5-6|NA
TGTGCCAGCAGCTTCCCGGGTAGCACCGACCCGACTTACAATGAGCAGTTCTTC
CASSFPGSTDPTYNEQFF
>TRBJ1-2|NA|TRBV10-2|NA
TGCGCCAGCAGTGAGTCGGGGCGGACCTATGGCTACACCTTC
CASSESGRTYGYTF
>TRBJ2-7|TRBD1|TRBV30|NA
TGTGCCTGGAAGGAGCGAAGGGGGCAGGCCTACGAGCAGTACTTC
CAWKERRGQAYEQYF
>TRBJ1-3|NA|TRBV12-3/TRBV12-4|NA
TGTGCCACTGCGACAGCTGGAAACACCATATATTTT
CATATAGNTIYF